The 21 T cell receptor beta chains listed next were all sequenced from one sample in a study of blood T cell repertoires in COVID-19. Profiling relied on immunoSEQ multiplex PCR, and the TCRdb table lists in-frame clones only, not all of them. The profile shows over 150,000 clones, approximately 91% of them singletons. The sample taken for sequencing was peripheral blood. Every receptor here comes from a man aged 50 to 59 with acute or convalescent COVID-19.

The rearrangement uses TRBV5-6 and TRBJ2-7, with 9 nucleotides matching TRBD1. V trimming: 4 bases; J trimming: 6 bases; junction bases outside the gene matches: 5. This CDR3 spans 13 amino acids. Germline lookup yields CDR1 SGHDT and CDR2 YYEEEE. CDR3 in amino acids: CASSAGTGTEQYV. The CDR3 DNA reads TGTGCCAGCAGCGCCGGGACAGGGACCGAGCAGTACGTC.

The gene calls are TRBV28 and TRBJ2-6, with D maybe TRBD1 (6 bases). Looked up from germline, CDR1 is MDHEN and CDR2 is SYDVKM. The CDR3 contains 15 residues. V was clipped by 5 bases and J by 2 bases, with 10 bases between them. Here the CDR3 reads CASSPAGAGANVLTF. DNA for the CDR3: TGTGCCAGCAGTCCCGCAGGGGCTGGGGCCAACGTCCTGACTTTC.

V and J are TRBV7-2 and TRBJ2-4; tentatively, D is TRBD1 (5 bases). V was trimmed by 5 bases and J by 3 bases, leaving 20 bases between them. The CDR3 covers 17 residues. Germline V lookup: CDR1 SGHTA, CDR2 FQGNSA. The CDR3, as DNA: TGTGCCAGCAGCGAAATCCGGTGGGGCGTAGGCAAAAACATTCAGTACTTC. Translated: CASSEIRWGVGKNIQYF. The complete variable domain, with remaining parts taken from reference TRBV7-2 and TRBJ2-4, reads GAGVSQSPSNKVTEKGKDVELRCDPISGHTALYWYRQSLGQGLEFLIYFQGNSAPDKSGLPSDRFSAERTGGSVSTLTIQRTQQEDSAVYLCASSEIRWGVGKNIQYFGAGTRLSVL.

The genes are TRBV28 and TRBJ2-1, with D perhaps matching TRBD1 (6 bases). Germline CDR1 and CDR2: MDHEN and SYDVKM. Between the trimmed V and J ends, which lost 3 bases and 4 bases, there was a span of 19 bases. The CDR3 covers 17 residues. DNA for the CDR3: TGTGCCAGCAGTTTTTACACCCCCCAGGGGTTGTACAATGAGCAGTTCTTC. Translation gives CASSFYTPQGLYNEQFF.

V and J are TRBV2 and TRBJ1-1; 9 nucleotides line up with TRBD1. The germline V gene has CDR1 SNHLY and CDR2 FYNNEI. The CDR3 length is 14 residues. With 5 bases clipped from V and 3 bases from J, the junction kept 4 bases outside the gene matches. The CDR3 region has the DNA TGTGCCAGCAGTCAACAGGGGGCGGACACTGAAGCTTTCTTT. It is translated as CASSQQGADTEAFF.

The CDR3, as DNA: TGTGCCATCAGTCCGGGGGAGGCCGCGGATACGCAGTATTTT. Protein product: CAISPGEAADTQYF. J is TRBJ2-3 and V is TRBV10-3, with D tentatively TRBD2 (6 bases). CDR3 length equals 14 residues. The V gene lost 5 bases and the J gene lost 6 bases, with 15 bases spanning the gap. Germline assignment: CDR1 ENHRY and CDR2 SYGVKD.

J is TRBJ2-7 and V is TRBV15; 7 bases fit TRBD2. CDR1 and CDR2 from the germline V gene are LNHNV and YYDKDF (reference sequence). CDR3 size: 15 residues. The V segment lost 1 base and the J segment 4 bases; nucleotides outside the gene matches: 7. For the CDR3, the DNA is TGTGCCACCAGCAGAGGGTTAGGACTAGATTACGAGCAGTACTTC. Protein: CATSRGLGLDYEQYF.

The chain joins TRBV6-5 to TRBJ1-2; 8 positions match TRBD1. The CDR3 loop spans 14 amino acids. The germline CDR1 and CDR2 sequences are MNHEY and SVGAGI. J was trimmed by 4 bases and V by 0 bases; bases with no gene match: 1. The CDR3 coding sequence is TGTGCCAGCAGTTACTCGGGACAGGCCTATGGCTACACCTTC. It specifies CASSYSGQAYGYTF.

The genes are TRBV27 and TRBJ2-3, with D uncertain. The germline V and J ends were trimmed by 2 bases and 2 bases, with 11 bases remaining between them. CDR1 and CDR2 (germline): MNHEY, SMNVEV (reference sequence). This CDR3 has 15 amino acids. CDR3 coding DNA: TGTGCCAGCAGTTTAAGGTTCCAGGCCACAGATACGCAGTATTTT. Its protein product is CASSLRFQATDTQYF.

This clone was seen a single time. The chain's CDR3 is CASNPTLGNQPQHF. DNA for the CDR3: TGTGCCAGCAACCCGACTTTGGGTAATCAGCCCCAGCATTTT. The V call is TRBV28, the J call TRBJ1-5, with unresolved D. Germline CDR1 is MDHEN and CDR2 is SYDVKM. This CDR3 has 14 residues. Trimming shortened V by 7 bases and J by 4 bases, and 14 bases separated the two germline ends.

V usage is TRBV5-1 and J usage is TRBJ2-1; possible D gene TRBD2, 5 bases. Germline V gives CDR1 SGHRS, CDR2 YFSETQ. V shed 5 bases and J shed 12 bases, with 18 bases lying between them. The CDR3 length is 13 residues. In DNA, the CDR3 is TGCGCCAGCAGGAGGTTCGACGGACTGGGGCAGTTCTTC. It specifies CASRRFDGLGQFF.

CDR3 sequence reads: CASSIERGNQPQHF. The DNA of the CDR3 is TGTGCCAGTAGTATAGAGAGAGGAAATCAGCCCCAGCATTTT. The rearrangement links TRBV19 to TRBJ1-5; D uncertain. Germline V gene data show CDR1 as LNHDA and CDR2 as SQIVND (reference sequence). Trimming left V 0 bases short and J 4 bases short, with 7 bases between. The CDR3 runs to 14 residues.

V and J are TRBV2 and TRBJ1-5; TRBD1 matches 9 bases. The CDR3 runs to 14 residues. Germline V gives CDR1 SNHLY, CDR2 FYNNEI. V lost 6 bases, J lost 6 bases, and 6 bases stayed unmatched. The CDR3 region is CASSRDRERQPQHF. The CDR3 DNA reads TGTGCCAGCAGCCGGGACAGGGAACGTCAGCCCCAGCATTTT.

The chain carries TRBV30 and TRBJ2-1; D is perhaps TRBD2 (7 bases). Trimming took 1 base from V and 10 from J, leaving 17 bases between them. This CDR3 spans 14 amino acids. The V gene's germline CDR1 is GTSNPN and CDR2 SVGIG (reference sequence). The CDR3 region is CAWSARGGREEQFF. In DNA, the CDR3 is TGTGCCTGGAGTGCTAGGGGGGGGCGGGAGGAGCAGTTCTTC.

This chain joins TRBV19 and TRBJ2-3; perhaps TRBD2 as D (5 bases). Trimming cost V 5 bases and J 0 bases, with 12 bases left between them. CDR3 length: 15 amino acids. The germline gives CDR1 LNHDA, CDR2 SQIVND (reference sequence). The CDR3, as DNA: TGTGCCAGTAGTCGAAGCGGAGCTAGCACAGATACGCAGTATTTT. It codes for CASSRSGASTDTQYF.

The chain has TRBV5-1 and TRBJ1-5, with D uncertain. The V and J ends lost 4 bases and 5 bases respectively, with 10 bases between them. Germline V CDR1 and CDR2: SGHRS, YFSETQ. The CDR3 runs to 13 residues. CDR3 sequence: CASSVDAYQPQHF. DNA for the CDR3: TGCGCCAGCAGCGTGGATGCGTATCAGCCCCAGCATTTT.

This rearrangement joins TRBV7-8 to TRBJ2-5; 7 nucleotides agree with TRBD2. With V trimmed by 7 bases and J by 0 bases, 11 bases remained unmatched. The CDR3 runs to 16 residues. Germline V CDR1 and CDR2: SGHVS, FQNEAQ. The CDR3 sequence: CASTGGASGYQETQYF. DNA for the CDR3: TGTGCCAGCACCGGAGGGGCTAGCGGATACCAAGAGACCCAGTACTTC.

This chain connects TRBV6-5 to TRBJ2-7, with D maybe TRBD2 (6 bases). From germline, CDR1 is MNHEY and CDR2 SVGAGI. The CDR3 consists of 15 residues. V lost 5 bases and J lost 0, with 14 bases in between. The CDR3 nucleotides read TGTGCCAGCAGTATACACGGAGGGGACTCCTACGAGCAGTACTTC. It encodes CASSIHGGDSYEQYF.

This chain joins TRBV7-9 and TRBJ2-7; the D gene is possibly TRBD1 (5 bases). V gave up 5 bases and J gave up 2 bases, with 13 bases separating them. The CDR3 has 14 amino acids. Per the germline V gene, CDR1 is SEHNR and CDR2 is FQNEAQ (reference sequence). CDR3: CASSPPGQAYEQYF. For the CDR3, the DNA is TGTGCCAGCAGCCCCCCCGGACAAGCCTACGAGCAGTACTTC.

In regard to this clone: The sample contains more than one DNA sequence encoding this CDR3. V usage is TRBV7-3 and J usage is TRBJ2-3; possibly TRBD1 for D (7 bases). Trimming left V 3 bases short and J 3 bases short, with 10 bases between. The germline V gene encodes CDR1 SGHTA and CDR2 FQGTGA. The CDR3 loop spans 14 amino acids. The CDR3 spells CASSLAGGTDTQYF. In DNA, the CDR3 is TGTGCCAGCAGCTTGGCAGGGGGGACAGATACGCAGTATTTT.

The rearrangement joins TRBV18 to TRBJ2-6; no clear D. V was clipped by 3 bases and J by 1 base, with 4 bases between them. The germline gives CDR1 KGHSH, CDR2 LQKENI. The CDR3 covers 14 residues. The CDR3 region is CASSPQSGANVLTF. The CDR3 DNA follows: TGTGCCAGCTCACCTCAGTCTGGGGCCAACGTCCTGACTTTC.